This record concerns one TCR beta chain sequence. The data are from a study of technical replicates of blood from four donors. Generated by immunoSEQ multiplex PCR, the TCRdb table keeps only in-frame clones and is missing some. The sample carries tens of thousands of clones, 91% recorded once. V gave up 7 bases and J gave up 2 bases; unmatched junction bases: 4. The germline V gene encodes CDR1 SQVTM and CDR2 ANQGSEA. This CDR3 contains 13 residues. The receptor was derived from a human donor in good health. Some clones in this sample may be carry-over from other donors' samples. The V call is TRBV29-1, the J call TRBJ2-5; 10 nucleotides line up with TRBD2. Sequencing input: PBMCs. This chain's CDR3 is CSARTSGQETQYF. For the CDR3, the DNA is TGCAGCGCCCGGACTAGCGGACAAGAGACCCAGTACTTC.